The source of this TCR beta chain is a study of blood T cell repertoires in COVID-19. V lost 6 bases to trimming and J lost 8 bases; unmatched junction nucleotides: 11. Germline CDR1 reads MNHEY; CDR2 reads SVGAGI. The CDR3 runs 14 residues. The assay was immunoSEQ multiplex PCR, and TCRdb's table has in-frame clones only and misses some. Among around 100,000 clones listed, roughly 90% were seen once. Sequencing input: peripheral blood. This receptor was identified in a human donor in a cohort sampled during active COVID-19. The chain is built from TRBV6-5 and TRBJ1-2, with 8 bases aligning to TRBD1. DNA of the CDR3: TGTGCCAGCAGGACCGGACAGGGTGCGAACGGCTACACCTTC. Translating gives CASRTGQGANGYTF.